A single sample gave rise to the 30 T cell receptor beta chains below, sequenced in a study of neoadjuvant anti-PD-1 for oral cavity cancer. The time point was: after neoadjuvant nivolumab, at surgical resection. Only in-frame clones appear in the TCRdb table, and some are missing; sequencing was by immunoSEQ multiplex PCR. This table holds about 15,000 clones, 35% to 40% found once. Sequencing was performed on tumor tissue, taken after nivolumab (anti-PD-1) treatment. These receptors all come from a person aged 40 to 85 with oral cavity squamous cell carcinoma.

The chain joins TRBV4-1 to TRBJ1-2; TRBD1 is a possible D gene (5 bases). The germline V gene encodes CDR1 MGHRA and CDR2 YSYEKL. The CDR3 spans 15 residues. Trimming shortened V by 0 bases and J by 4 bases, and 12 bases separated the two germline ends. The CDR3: CASSQDGRRGYGYTF. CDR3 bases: TGCGCCAGCAGCCAAGACGGACGGAGGGGCTATGGCTACACCTTC.

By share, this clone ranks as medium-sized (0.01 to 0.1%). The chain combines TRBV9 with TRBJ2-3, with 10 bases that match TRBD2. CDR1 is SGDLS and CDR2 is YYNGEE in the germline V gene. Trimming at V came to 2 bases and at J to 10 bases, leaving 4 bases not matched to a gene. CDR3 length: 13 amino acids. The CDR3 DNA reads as TGTGCCAGCAGCGTTACTAGCGGGGCTCCGCAGTATTTT. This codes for CASSVTSGAPQYF. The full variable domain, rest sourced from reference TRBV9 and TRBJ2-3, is DSGVTQTPKHLITATGQRVTLRCSPRSGDLSVYWYQQSLDQGLQFLIQYYNGEERAKGNILERFSAQQFPDLHSELNLSSLELGDSALYFCASSVTSGAPQYFGPGTRLTVL.

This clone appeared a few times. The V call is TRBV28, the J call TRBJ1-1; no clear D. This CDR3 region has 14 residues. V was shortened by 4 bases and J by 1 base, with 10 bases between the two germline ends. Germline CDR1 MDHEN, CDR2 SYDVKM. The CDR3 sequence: CASSSPTQNTEAFF. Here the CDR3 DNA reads TGTGCCAGCAGTTCTCCGACACAGAACACTGAAGCTTTCTTT.

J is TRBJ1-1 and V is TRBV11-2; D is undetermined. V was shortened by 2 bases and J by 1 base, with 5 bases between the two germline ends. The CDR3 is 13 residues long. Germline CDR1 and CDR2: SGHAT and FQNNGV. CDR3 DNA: TGTGCCAGCAGCTTACCGGGGAACACTGAAGCTTTCTTT. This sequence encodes CASSLPGNTEAFF. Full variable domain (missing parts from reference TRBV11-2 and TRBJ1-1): EAGVAQSPRYKIIEKRQSVAFWCNPISGHATLYWYQQILGQGPKLLIQFQNNGVVDDSQLPKDRFSAERLKGVDSTLKIQPAKLEDSAVYLCASSLPGNTEAFFGQGTRLTVV.

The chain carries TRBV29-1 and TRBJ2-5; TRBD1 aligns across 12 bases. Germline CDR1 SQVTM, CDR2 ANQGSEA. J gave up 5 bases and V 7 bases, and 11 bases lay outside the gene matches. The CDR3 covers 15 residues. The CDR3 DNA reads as TGCAGCGCCGCAGCCGGGACAGGGGGCATCGAGACCCAGTACTTC. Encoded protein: CSAAAGTGGIETQYF.

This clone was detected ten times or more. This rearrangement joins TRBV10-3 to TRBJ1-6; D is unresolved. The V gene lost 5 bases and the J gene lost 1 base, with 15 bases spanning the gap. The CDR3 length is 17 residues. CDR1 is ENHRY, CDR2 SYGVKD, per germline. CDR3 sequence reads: CAISRGPSGSYNSPLHF. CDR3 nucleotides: TGTGCCATCAGTCGAGGGCCCTCGGGGTCCTATAATTCACCCCTCCACTTT.

CDR3: CASSIDYQANYGYTF. CDR3 sequence (DNA): TGTGCCAGTAGTATAGATTACCAAGCTAACTATGGCTACACCTTC. V is TRBV19 and J is TRBJ1-2; D ambiguous. The V gene lost 0 bases and the J gene lost 0 bases, with 8 bases spanning the gap. Germline CDR1 reads LNHDA; CDR2 reads SQIVND (reference sequence). The CDR3 runs 15 residues.

The chain's CDR3 is CASSLGQLYF. In DNA form, the CDR3 reads TGTGCCAGCAGCTTAGGACAGTTATATTTT. V gene TRBV7-8 combines with J gene TRBJ2-3; weak D call: TRBD1 (5 bases). The CDR3 runs 10 residues. The germline V gene encodes CDR1 SGHVS and CDR2 FQNEAQ. V lost 1 base and J lost 15, with 8 bases in between. Full variable domain (remainder filled in from reference TRBV7-8 and TRBJ2-3): GAGVSQSPRYKVAKRGQDVALRCDPISGHVSLFWYQQALGQGPEFLTYFQNEAQLDKSGLPSDRFFAERPEGSVSTLKIQRTQQEDSAVYLCASSLGQLYFGPGTRLTVL.

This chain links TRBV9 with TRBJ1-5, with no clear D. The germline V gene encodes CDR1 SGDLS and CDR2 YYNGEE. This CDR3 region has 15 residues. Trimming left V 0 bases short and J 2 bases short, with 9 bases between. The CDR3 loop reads CASSVDVSGNQPQHF. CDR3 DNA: TGTGCCAGCAGCGTAGATGTATCGGGCAATCAGCCCCAGCATTTT.

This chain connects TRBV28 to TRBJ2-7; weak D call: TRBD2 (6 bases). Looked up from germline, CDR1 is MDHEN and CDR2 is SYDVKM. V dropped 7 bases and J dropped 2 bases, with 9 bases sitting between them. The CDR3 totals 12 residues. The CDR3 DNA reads TGTGCCAGCACGGGGGTAGCCTACGAGCAGTACTTC. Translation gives CASTGVAYEQYF. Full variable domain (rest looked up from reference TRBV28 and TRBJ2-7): DVKVTQSSRYLVKRTGEKVFLECVQDMDHENMFWYRQDPGLGLRLIYFSYDVKMKEKGDIPEGYSVSREKKERFSLILESASTNQTSMYLCASTGVAYEQYFGPGTRLTVT.

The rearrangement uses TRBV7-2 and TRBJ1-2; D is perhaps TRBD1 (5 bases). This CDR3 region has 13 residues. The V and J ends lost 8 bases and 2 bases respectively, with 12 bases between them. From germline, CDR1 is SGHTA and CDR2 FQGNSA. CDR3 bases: TGTGCCAGCGGGGGGACGGCCAACTATGGCTACACCTTC. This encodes CASGGTANYGYTF.

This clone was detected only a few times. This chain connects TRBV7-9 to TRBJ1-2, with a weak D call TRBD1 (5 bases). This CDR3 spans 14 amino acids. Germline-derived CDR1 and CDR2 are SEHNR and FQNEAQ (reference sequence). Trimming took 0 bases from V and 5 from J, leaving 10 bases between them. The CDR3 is CASSLAAGTYGYTF. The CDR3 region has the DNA TGTGCCAGCAGCTTAGCGGCAGGGACTTATGGCTACACCTTC. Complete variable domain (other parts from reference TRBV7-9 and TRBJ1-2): DTGVSQNPRHKITKRGQNVTFRCDPISEHNRLYWYRQTLGQGPEFLTYFQNEAQLEKSRLLSDRFSAERPKGSFSTLEIQRTEQGDSAMYLCASSLAAGTYGYTFGSGTRLTVV.

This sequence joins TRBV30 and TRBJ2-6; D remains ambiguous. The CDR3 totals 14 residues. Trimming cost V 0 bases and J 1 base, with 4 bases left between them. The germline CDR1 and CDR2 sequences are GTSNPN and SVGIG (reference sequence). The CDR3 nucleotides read TGTGCCTGGAGTGTACGGTCTGGGGCCAACGTCCTGACTTTC. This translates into CAWSVRSGANVLTF.

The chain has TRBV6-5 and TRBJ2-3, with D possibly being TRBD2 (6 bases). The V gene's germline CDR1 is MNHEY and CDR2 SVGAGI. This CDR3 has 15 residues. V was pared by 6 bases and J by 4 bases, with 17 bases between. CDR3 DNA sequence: TGTGCCAGCAGCCGGGGGAGCTTGGCGGCAGATACGCAGTATTTT. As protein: CASSRGSLAADTQYF.

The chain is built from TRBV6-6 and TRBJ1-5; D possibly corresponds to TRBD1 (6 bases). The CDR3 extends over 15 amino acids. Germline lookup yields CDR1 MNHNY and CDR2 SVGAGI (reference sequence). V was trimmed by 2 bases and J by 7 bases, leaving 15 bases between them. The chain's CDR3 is CASSYSRGEGQPQHF. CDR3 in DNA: TGTGCCAGCAGTTACAGCAGGGGCGAGGGACAGCCCCAGCATTTT.

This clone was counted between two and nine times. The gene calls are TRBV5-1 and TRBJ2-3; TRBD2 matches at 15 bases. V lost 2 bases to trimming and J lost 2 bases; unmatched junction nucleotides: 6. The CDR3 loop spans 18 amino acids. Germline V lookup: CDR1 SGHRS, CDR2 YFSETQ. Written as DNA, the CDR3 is TGCGCCAGCAGCTTAGGGACTAGCGGGGGGCAGGTCACAGATACGCAGTATTTT. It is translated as CASSLGTSGGQVTDTQYF.

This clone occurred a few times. For the CDR3, the DNA is TGTGCCAGCAGTTGGGACAGGGGGTATGGCTACACCTTC. Amino acids: CASSWDRGYGYTF. This sequence joins TRBV7-9 and TRBJ1-2; 11 nucleotides line up with TRBD1. Germline lookup yields CDR1 SEHNR and CDR2 FQNEAQ (reference sequence). The J segment lost 5 bases and the V segment lost 6 bases, leaving 2 bases of the junction unmatched. This CDR3 has 13 amino acids.

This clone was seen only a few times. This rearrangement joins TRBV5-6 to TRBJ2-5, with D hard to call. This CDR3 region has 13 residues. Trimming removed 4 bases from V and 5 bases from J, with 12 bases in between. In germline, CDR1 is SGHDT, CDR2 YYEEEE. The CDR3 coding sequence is TGTGCCAGCAGCACGGCCGCCGGGGAGACCCAGTACTTC. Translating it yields CASSTAAGETQYF. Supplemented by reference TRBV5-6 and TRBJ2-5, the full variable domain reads DAGVTQSPTHLIKTRGQQVTLRCSPKSGHDTVSWYQQALGQGPQFIFQYYEEEERQRGNFPDRFSGHQFPNYSSELNVNALLLGDSALYLCASSTAAGETQYFGPGTRLLVL.

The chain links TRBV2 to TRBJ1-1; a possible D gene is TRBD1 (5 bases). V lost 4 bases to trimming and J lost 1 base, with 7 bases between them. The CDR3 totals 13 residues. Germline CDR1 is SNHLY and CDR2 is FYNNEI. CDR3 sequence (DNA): TGTGCCAGCAGTGTGGGGCAGAACACTGAAGCTTTCTTT. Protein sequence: CASSVGQNTEAFF. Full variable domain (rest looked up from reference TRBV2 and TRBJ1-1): EPEVTQTPSHQVTQMGQEVILRCVPISNHLYFYWYRQILGQKVEFLVSFYNNEISEKSEIFDDQFSVERPDGSNFTLKIRSTKLEDSAMYFCASSVGQNTEAFFGQGTRLTVV.

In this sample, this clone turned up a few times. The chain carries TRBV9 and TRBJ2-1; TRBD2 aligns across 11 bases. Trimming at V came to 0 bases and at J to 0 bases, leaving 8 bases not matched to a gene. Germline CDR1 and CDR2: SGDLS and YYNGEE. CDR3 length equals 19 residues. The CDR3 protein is CASSVDPTSGVSSYNEQFF. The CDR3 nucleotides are TGTGCCAGCAGCGTAGACCCGACTAGCGGGGTTAGCTCCTACAATGAGCAGTTCTTC.

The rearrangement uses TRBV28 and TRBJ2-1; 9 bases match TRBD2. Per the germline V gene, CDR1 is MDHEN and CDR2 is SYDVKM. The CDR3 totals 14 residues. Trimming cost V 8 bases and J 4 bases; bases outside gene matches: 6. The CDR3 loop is CASRSGGLYNEQFF. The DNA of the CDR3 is TGTGCCAGCCGGAGCGGGGGGTTATACAATGAGCAGTTCTTC. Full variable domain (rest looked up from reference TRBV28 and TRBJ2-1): DVKVTQSSRYLVKRTGEKVFLECVQDMDHENMFWYRQDPGLGLRLIYFSYDVKMKEKGDIPEGYSVSREKKERFSLILESASTNQTSMYLCASRSGGLYNEQFFGPGTRLTVL.

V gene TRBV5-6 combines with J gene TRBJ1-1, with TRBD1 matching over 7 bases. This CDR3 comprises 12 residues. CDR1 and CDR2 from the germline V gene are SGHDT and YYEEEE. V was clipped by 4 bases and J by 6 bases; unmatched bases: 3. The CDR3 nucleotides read TGTGCCAGCAGCGCTGACAGGGCTGAAGCTTTCTTT. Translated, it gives CASSADRAEAFF.

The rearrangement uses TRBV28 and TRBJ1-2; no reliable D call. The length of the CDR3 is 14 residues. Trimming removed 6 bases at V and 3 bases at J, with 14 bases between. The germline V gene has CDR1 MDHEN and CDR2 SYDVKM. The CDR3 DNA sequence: TGTGCCAGCAGCCCCGGCCCCCGGCACTATGGCTACACCTTC. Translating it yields CASSPGPRHYGYTF.

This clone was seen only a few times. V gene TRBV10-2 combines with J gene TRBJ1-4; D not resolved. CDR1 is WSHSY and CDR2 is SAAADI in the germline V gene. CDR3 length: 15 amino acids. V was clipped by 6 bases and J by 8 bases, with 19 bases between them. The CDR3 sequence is CASRVFGQPGEKLFF. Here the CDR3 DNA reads TGCGCCAGCAGGGTATTTGGGCAACCCGGCGAAAAACTGTTTTTT.

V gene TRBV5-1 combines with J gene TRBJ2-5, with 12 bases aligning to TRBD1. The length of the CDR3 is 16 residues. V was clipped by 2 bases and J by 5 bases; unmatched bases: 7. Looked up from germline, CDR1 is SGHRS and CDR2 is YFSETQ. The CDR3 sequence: CASSLTGTGGIETQYF. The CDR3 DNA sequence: TGCGCCAGCAGCTTAACCGGGACAGGGGGCATTGAGACCCAGTACTTC.

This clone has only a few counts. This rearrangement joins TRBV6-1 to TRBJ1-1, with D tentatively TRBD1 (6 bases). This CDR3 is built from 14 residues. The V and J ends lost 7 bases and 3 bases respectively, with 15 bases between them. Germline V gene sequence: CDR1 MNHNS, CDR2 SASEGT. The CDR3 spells CASMAVGGDTEAFF. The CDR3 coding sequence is TGTGCCAGCATGGCGGTCGGGGGCGACACTGAAGCTTTCTTT.

This CDR3 reads CATTGTSGANVLTF. CDR3 in DNA: TGTGCCACGACAGGGACCTCTGGGGCCAACGTCCTGACTTTC. The chain employs TRBV6-1 and TRBJ2-6; 7 bases agree with TRBD1. The ends lost 10 bases at V and 0 bases at J; junction bases unmatched: 3. The germline CDR1 and CDR2 sequences are MNHNS and SASEGT. This CDR3 is 14 amino acids long.

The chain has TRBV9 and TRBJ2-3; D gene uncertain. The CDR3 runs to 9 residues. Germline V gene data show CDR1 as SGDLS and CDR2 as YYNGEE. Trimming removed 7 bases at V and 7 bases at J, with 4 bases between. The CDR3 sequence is CASGNTQYF. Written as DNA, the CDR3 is TGTGCCAGCGGGAATACGCAGTATTTT. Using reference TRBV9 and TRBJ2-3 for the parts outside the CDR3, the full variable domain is DSGVTQTPKHLITATGQRVTLRCSPRSGDLSVYWYQQSLDQGLQFLIQYYNGEERAKGNILERFSAQQFPDLHSELNLSSLELGDSALYFCASGNTQYFGPGTRLTVL.

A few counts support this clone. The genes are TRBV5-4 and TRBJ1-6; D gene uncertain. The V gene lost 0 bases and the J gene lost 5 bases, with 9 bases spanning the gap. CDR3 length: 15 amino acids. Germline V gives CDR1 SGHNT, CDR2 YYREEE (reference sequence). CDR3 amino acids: CASSLGQTNNSPLHF. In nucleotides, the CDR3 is TGTGCCAGCAGCTTGGGGCAGACTAATAATTCACCCCTCCACTTT.

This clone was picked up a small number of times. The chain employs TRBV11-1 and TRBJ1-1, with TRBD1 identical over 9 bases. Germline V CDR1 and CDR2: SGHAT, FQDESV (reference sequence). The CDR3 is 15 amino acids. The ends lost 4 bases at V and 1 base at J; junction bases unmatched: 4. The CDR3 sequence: CASSSWDRENTEAFF. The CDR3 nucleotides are TGTGCCAGCAGCTCCTGGGACAGGGAGAACACTGAAGCTTTCTTT.